Listed here are 9 T cell receptor beta chains from one sample, sequenced in a study of shared clonotypes between healthy human individuals. TCRdb keeps only in-frame clones here, not all; method: immunoSEQ multiplex PCR. This sample has 2.3 million or so clones; just over 90% occur once, and the top ten carry 0.39%. Sequences were obtained from naive CD4+ T cells from PBMCs. Specified subset: CD45RA+ positively selected. These receptors originate from a man in his late teens or twenties in good health. Some clones in this sample may be carry-over from other donors' samples.

The chain couples TRBV27 to TRBJ1-1; TRBD1 aligns across 10 bases. Germline CDR1 is MNHEY and CDR2 is SMNVEV (reference sequence). V shed 6 bases and J 7 bases; nucleotides not matched to a gene: 8. There are 14 residues in the CDR3. The CDR3 protein is CASRWTGGLGEAFF. The CDR3 DNA sequence: TGTGCCAGCAGATGGACAGGGGGATTAGGTGAAGCTTTCTTT.

V is TRBV5-1 and J is TRBJ2-5, with a tentative D call TRBD1 (6 bases). V dropped 3 bases and J dropped 2 bases, with 14 bases sitting between them. The CDR3 is 15 residues long. CDR1 is SGHRS, CDR2 YFSETQ, per germline. CDR3 in DNA: TGCGCCAGCAGCTCGATTGGACAGCCTCAAGAGACCCAGTACTTC. Translation: CASSSIGQPQETQYF.

The chain combines TRBV21-1 with TRBJ2-2; the table calls TRBD2, which could not be checked here. TRBV21-1 counts as a pseudogene. CDR3 length equals 15 residues. In nucleotides, the CDR3 is TGTGCCAGCAGCAAAGGAGGACTCCCCACCGGGGAGCTGTTTTTT. Translating it yields CASSKGGLPTGELFF.

CDR3 coding DNA: TGCGCCAGCAGCCCTGACAGGGGTATAGACATTCAGTACTTC. This translates into CASSPDRGIDIQYF. The J gene is TRBJ2-4, the V gene TRBV5-1; 8 bases agree with TRBD1. Germline V gene sequence: CDR1 SGHRS, CDR2 YFSETQ. Trimming cost V 4 bases and J 8 bases; bases outside gene matches: 8. This CDR3 spans 14 amino acids.

V and J are TRBV5-1 and TRBJ1-4; D is uncertain. There are 16 residues in the CDR3. With 1 base removed from V and 3 bases from J, the gap between germline ends came to 13 bases. Per germline, CDR1 SGHRS and CDR2 YFSETQ. In DNA, the CDR3 is TGCGCCAGCAGCTTGTTACCCCCGGCAGCTAATGAAAAACTGTTTTTT. Translated, it gives CASSLLPPAANEKLFF.

The chain uses TRBV7-2 and TRBJ2-2; D is undetermined. Germline V CDR1 and CDR2: SGHTA, FQGNSA. This CDR3 has 14 residues. V lost 4 bases and J lost 3, with 9 bases in between. CDR3 in amino acids: CASSSWTHTGELFF. CDR3 bases: TGTGCCAGCAGCTCCTGGACCCACACCGGGGAGCTGTTTTTT. Full variable domain (missing parts from reference TRBV7-2 and TRBJ2-2): GAGVSQSPSNKVTEKGKDVELRCDPISGHTALYWYRQSLGQGLEFLIYFQGNSAPDKSGLPSDRFSAERTGGSVSTLTIQRTQQEDSAVYLCASSSWTHTGELFFGEGSRLTVL.

This rearrangement joins TRBV5-1 to TRBJ2-7; D unclear. Trimming shortened V by 1 base and J by 2 bases, and 16 bases separated the two germline ends. The CDR3 runs 16 residues. CDR1 and CDR2 from the germline V gene are SGHRS and YFSETQ. CDR3 bases: TGCGCCAGCAGCTTGTCTCCCCAAATCCCCGCCTACGAGCAGTACTTC. Amino acid sequence: CASSLSPQIPAYEQYF.

This rearrangement joins TRBV30 to TRBJ2-1; D remains unclear. This CDR3 is 12 amino acids long. The ends were cut back, 3 bases at V and 3 bases at J, with 6 bases in the middle. Germline CDR1 GTSNPN, CDR2 SVGIG (reference sequence). The CDR3 sequence is CAWRGVYNEQFF. The CDR3 bases are TGTGCCTGGAGAGGTGTCTACAATGAGCAGTTCTTC.

The chain recombines TRBV7-2 with TRBJ2-7; 8 bases fit TRBD1. Germline CDR1 SGHTA, CDR2 FQGNSA. V trimming: 5 bases; J trimming: 5 bases; junction bases outside the gene matches: 5. The CDR3 is made up of 13 amino acids. CDR3 nucleotides: TGTGCCAGCAGCGCCTACAGGGGGAACGAGCAGTACTTC. As protein: CASSAYRGNEQYF.